A single sample gave rise to the 18 T cell receptor beta chains below, sequenced in a study of OX40 agonist ivuxolimab in advanced cancers. Receptor amplification or capture employed the immunoSEQ multiplex PCR assay. TCRdb provides this immuneACCESS table in a form limited to in-frame rearrangements. Some clones are lacking; in checked studies, under half of them reflect an unresolved V gene, and why the rest are absent is not known. This sample holds 9,000 to 13,000 clones; roughly 80% were observed only once. Of the sample, roughly 34% falls within the top ten clones. The specimen comprised CD4+ or CD8+ T cells sorted from blood, sampled in a trial of the OX40 agonist ivuxolimab. Source of these receptors: an adult with an advanced solid tumor such as melanoma, head and neck, liver or kidney cancer.

J is TRBJ2-7 and V is TRBV11-2; no clear D. This CDR3 contains 17 residues. CDR1 and CDR2 from the germline V gene are SGHAT and FQNNGV. Trimming left V 0 bases short and J 0 bases short, with 15 bases between. The CDR3 sequence is CASSLDLTTIYSYEQYF. Here the CDR3 DNA reads TGTGCCAGCAGCTTAGATCTAACTACTATTTACTCCTACGAGCAGTACTTC. The entire variable domain, with the rest obtained from reference TRBV11-2 and TRBJ2-7, is as follows: EAGVAQSPRYKIIEKRQSVAFWCNPISGHATLYWYQQILGQGPKLLIQFQNNGVVDDSQLPKDRFSAERLKGVDSTLKIQPAKLEDSAVYLCASSLDLTTIYSYEQYFGPGTRLTVT.

This clone was seen at least ten times. The chain carries TRBV5-1 and TRBJ2-7; perhaps D is TRBD1 or TRBD2 (5 bases each). The CDR3 is 14 amino acids. Germline V lookup: CDR1 SGHRS, CDR2 YFSETQ. The germline V and J ends were trimmed by 4 bases and 0 bases, with 11 bases remaining between them. The CDR3 DNA follows: TGCGCCAGCAGCGGACGGGACCTCTCCTACGAGCAGTACTTC. This translates into CASSGRDLSYEQYF.

This clone was found once. This rearrangement joins TRBV27 to TRBJ2-7; D unclear. Trimming removed 4 bases from V and 0 bases from J, with 7 bases in between. CDR1 and CDR2 from the germline V gene are MNHEY and SMNVEV (reference sequence). CDR3 length: 13 residues. The CDR3 loop is CASSSGSSYEQYF. The CDR3 region has the DNA TGTGCCAGCAGTTCGGGCAGCTCCTACGAGCAGTACTTC.

The V gene is TRBV30, the J gene TRBJ2-5; TRBD2 aligns across 8 bases. The CDR3 is made up of 15 amino acids. Unmatched junction bases numbered 6, after V lost 2 bases and J lost 1 base. The germline CDR1 and CDR2 sequences are GTSNPN and SVGIG (reference sequence). In nucleotides, the CDR3 is TGTGCCTGGAGTTCAGCGGGGGCCTTCCAAGAGACCCAGTACTTC. This gives the protein CAWSSAGAFQETQYF.

The chain recombines TRBV19 with TRBJ1-1; D uncertain. The V end was cut by 6 bases, the J end by 3 bases, with 2 bases between. This CDR3 spans 10 amino acids. Germline values: CDR1 LNHDA, CDR2 SQIVND (reference sequence). The CDR3 nucleotides are TGTGCCAGTAGATACACTGAAGCTTTCTTT. This sequence encodes CASRYTEAFF.

This clone is judged medium-sized (0.01 to 0.1%). The chain joins TRBV28 to TRBJ2-1; D not resolved. V was clipped by 5 bases and J by 5 bases, with 10 bases between them. Germline V CDR1 and CDR2: MDHEN, SYDVKM. This CDR3 has 13 residues. The CDR3 here is CASSLGPNNEQFF. In DNA, the CDR3 is TGTGCCAGCAGTCTCGGGCCCAACAATGAGCAGTTCTTC.

The rearrangement uses TRBV27 and TRBJ2-7; TRBD2 matches at 14 bases. Trimming cost V 5 bases and J 4 bases; bases outside gene matches: 4. The CDR3 is made up of 15 amino acids. CDR1 is MNHEY and CDR2 is SMNVEV in the germline V gene (reference sequence). DNA of the CDR3: TGTGCCAGCAGTCCGACTAGCGGGAGGGGGTACGAGCAGTACTTC. Encoded protein: CASSPTSGRGYEQYF.

The chain uses TRBV9 and TRBJ1-1; D is uncertain. The V gene lost 0 bases and the J gene lost 4 bases, with 16 bases spanning the gap. The germline CDR1 and CDR2 sequences are SGDLS and YYNGEE. This CDR3 has 16 residues. The CDR3 coding sequence is TGTGCCAGCAGCGTAGCTATTTCGGGGTTCGGCACTGAAGCTTTCTTT. This gives the protein CASSVAISGFGTEAFF.

This clone is large in the sample. The genes are TRBV27 and TRBJ2-1; TRBD2 might be the D (6 bases). The V gene lost 4 bases and the J gene lost 0 bases, with 16 bases spanning the gap. The germline V gene encodes CDR1 MNHEY and CDR2 SMNVEV (reference sequence). The CDR3 spans 17 residues. Written as DNA, the CDR3 is TGTGCCAGCAGTTCTACCGGGAGCAGCCACTCCTACAATGAGCAGTTCTTC. Translation: CASSSTGSSHSYNEQFF.

This clone was observed once. The chain combines TRBV9 with TRBJ2-1; a possible D gene is TRBD2 (5 bases). This CDR3 spans 12 amino acids. Trimming pared 0 bases from V and 7 bases from J, leaving 5 bases between. Per the germline V gene, CDR1 is SGDLS and CDR2 is YYNGEE. This chain's CDR3 is CASSVVANEQFF. The CDR3 DNA sequence: TGTGCCAGCAGCGTAGTAGCGAATGAGCAGTTCTTC.

This clone occurred once. The identical CDR3 is also encoded by other nucleotide sequences in the sample. V usage is TRBV7-9 and J usage is TRBJ2-2; perhaps TRBD1 as D (6 bases). The ends were cut back, 5 bases at V and 5 bases at J, with 15 bases in the middle. The CDR3 totals 15 residues. Germline-derived CDR1 and CDR2 are SEHNR and FQNEAQ (reference sequence). The CDR3 DNA reads TGTGCCAGCAGCCCGGACAGAGAAATTACCGGGGAGCTGTTTTTT. Translation gives CASSPDREITGELFF.

This clone was recorded only once. CDR3 loop: CASSPWERGRTDTQYF. CDR3 nucleotide sequence: TGTGCCAGCAGCCCCTGGGAGCGGGGGCGCACAGATACGCAGTATTTT. The rearrangement joins TRBV9 to TRBJ2-3, with 8 bases that match TRBD2. CDR1 and CDR2 (germline): SGDLS, YYNGEE. CDR3 size: 16 residues. With 4 bases clipped from V and 1 base from J, the junction kept 8 bases outside the gene matches.

The chain combines TRBV18 with TRBJ2-7; D call uncertain. Looked up from germline, CDR1 is KGHSH and CDR2 is LQKENI. The CDR3 length is 13 residues. V lost 3 bases and J 2 bases, leaving 8 bases between the germline ends. The CDR3 nucleotides read TGTGCCAGCTCACCGGAATCTACCTACGAGCAGTACTTC. It specifies CASSPESTYEQYF.

The CDR3 nucleotides read TGTGCCAGCAGCCCTGCGGGGCTGAACGAGCAGTACTTC. Amino acids: CASSPAGLNEQYF. V gene TRBV27 combines with J gene TRBJ2-7; D is possibly TRBD2 (6 bases). The ends were cut back, 6 bases at V and 5 bases at J, with 14 bases in the middle. This CDR3 has 13 amino acids. Germline CDR1 MNHEY, CDR2 SMNVEV (reference sequence).

The chain employs TRBV27 and TRBJ2-4; a weak D match, TRBD1 (5 bases). Germline CDR1 MNHEY, CDR2 SMNVEV (reference sequence). The length of the CDR3 is 18 residues. V was clipped by 7 bases and J by 0 bases, with 22 bases between them. The CDR3 protein is CASKAGNSPDLAKNIQYF. The CDR3 region has the DNA TGTGCCAGCAAGGCAGGGAACTCCCCGGATCTAGCCAAAAACATTCAGTACTTC.

V gene TRBV4-3 combines with J gene TRBJ2-3; TRBD2 matches at 11 bases. V lost 0 bases to trimming and J lost 6 bases; unmatched junction nucleotides: 11. The CDR3 has 18 residues. The germline V gene has CDR1 LGHNA and CDR2 YSLEER. CDR3 DNA: TGCGCCAGCAGCCAAGATTCTATTACTAGCGGGGGCGTGGATACGCAGTATTTT. The encoded protein is CASSQDSITSGGVDTQYF.

The chain employs TRBV13 and TRBJ2-1; 7 nucleotides agree with TRBD1. CDR1 is PRHDT and CDR2 is FYEKMQ in the germline V gene (reference sequence). CDR3 size: 15 residues. Trimming removed 0 bases from V and 4 bases from J; junction bases left unmatched: 3. CDR3 coding DNA: TGTGCCAGCAGCTTAGGACAGGGGACATACAATGAGCAGTTCTTC. This encodes CASSLGQGTYNEQFF.

This chain uses TRBV19 with TRBJ1-1; weak D call: TRBD1 (5 bases). The CDR3 contains 15 residues. V gave up 3 bases and J gave up 3 bases, with 14 bases separating them. Germline loops: CDR1 LNHDA, CDR2 SQIVND (reference sequence). The CDR3 sequence: CASSIPGRGDTEAFF. The CDR3 nucleotides read TGTGCCAGTAGTATCCCGGGGCGCGGGGACACTGAAGCTTTCTTT.